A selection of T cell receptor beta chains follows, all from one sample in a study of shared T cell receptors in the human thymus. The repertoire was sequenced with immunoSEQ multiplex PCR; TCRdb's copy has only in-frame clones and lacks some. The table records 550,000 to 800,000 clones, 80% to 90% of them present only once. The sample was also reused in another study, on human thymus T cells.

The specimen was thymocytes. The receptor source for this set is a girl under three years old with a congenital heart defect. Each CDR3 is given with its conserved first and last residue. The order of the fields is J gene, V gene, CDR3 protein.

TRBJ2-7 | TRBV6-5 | CASQGGATGRYEQYF
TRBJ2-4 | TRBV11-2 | CASSLAGTTFGAKNIQYF
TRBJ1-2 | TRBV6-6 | CASSLQVSYGYTF
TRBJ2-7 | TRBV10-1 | CASSESSGGTYEQYF
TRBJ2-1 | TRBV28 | CASSPTGVEQFF
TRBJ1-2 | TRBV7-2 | CASSLVFGDQYGYTF
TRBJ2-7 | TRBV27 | CASSSPGEQYF
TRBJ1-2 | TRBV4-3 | CASSQEDRGVYYGYTF
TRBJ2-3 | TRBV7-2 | CASSSLESWWTDTQYF
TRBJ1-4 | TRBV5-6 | CASSLVTRTNEKLFF
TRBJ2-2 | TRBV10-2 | CASSPGLPNTEELFF
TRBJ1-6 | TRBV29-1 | CSVAGTDPGTPLHF
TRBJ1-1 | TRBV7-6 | CASSLWFEGNTEAFF
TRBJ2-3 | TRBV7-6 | CASSSPTGQGWSDTQYF
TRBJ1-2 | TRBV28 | CASSLRQTFGYTF
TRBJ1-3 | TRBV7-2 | CASSLPVDNGNTIYF
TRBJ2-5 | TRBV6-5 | CASSYDRGSGETQYF
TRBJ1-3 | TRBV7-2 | CASSLILSGGAGGNTIYF
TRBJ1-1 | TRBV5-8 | CASSFREQGRHTEAFF
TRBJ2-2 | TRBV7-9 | CASSFRDYTNTGELFF
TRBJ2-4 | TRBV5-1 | CASSLMQTSGRTGGIQYF
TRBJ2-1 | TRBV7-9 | CASSEADLSGGPNEQFF
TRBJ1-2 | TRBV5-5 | CASSLVFTEHHTF
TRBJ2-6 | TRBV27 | CASRLKDRSKSGANVLTF
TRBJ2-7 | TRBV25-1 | CASSETTPWFYEQYF
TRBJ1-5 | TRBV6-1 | CASSEWVGGGPNQPQHF
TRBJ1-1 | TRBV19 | CASSPHATNTEAFF
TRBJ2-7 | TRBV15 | CATSRETGGSPEQYF
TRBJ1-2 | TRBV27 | CASSPRTGGYGYTF
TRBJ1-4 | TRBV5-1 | CASSLKQGAGEKLFF
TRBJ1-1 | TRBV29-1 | CSDRPGDRDMNTEAFF
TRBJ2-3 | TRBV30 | CAWSGQEGSWDTQYF
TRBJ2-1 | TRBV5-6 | CASSLGTSGGAFNEQFF
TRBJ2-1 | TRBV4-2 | CASSQALFRLAGNEQFF
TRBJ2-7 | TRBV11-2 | CASSFDPTVYYEQYF
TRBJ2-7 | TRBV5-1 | CASSPAGVYTSEFLYF
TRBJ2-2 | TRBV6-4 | CASSDSKATGGAGTGELFF
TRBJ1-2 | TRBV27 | CASSPAENRGGGYTF
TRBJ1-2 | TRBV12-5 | CASGGGIDYGYTF
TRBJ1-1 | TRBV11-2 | CASSSLQGATFF
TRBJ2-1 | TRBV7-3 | CASSIAGEQFF
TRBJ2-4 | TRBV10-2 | CATDGKGKNIQYF
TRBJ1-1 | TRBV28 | CASSYYRRGRAEAFF
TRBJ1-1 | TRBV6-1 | CASTIPPGAFF
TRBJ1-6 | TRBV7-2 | CASSLEFRYNSPLHF
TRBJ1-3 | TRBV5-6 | CASSSRGSGNTIYF
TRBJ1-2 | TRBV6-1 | CASRKDSNYGYTF
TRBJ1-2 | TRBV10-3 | CAISESAGGRGYTF
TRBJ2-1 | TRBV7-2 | CASSLDVPGLVNEQFF
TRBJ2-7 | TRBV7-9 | CASSSPRGVLSYEQYF
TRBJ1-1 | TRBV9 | CASSPRDRGNLDTEAFF
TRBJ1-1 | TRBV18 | CASSQSGIPPLEAFF
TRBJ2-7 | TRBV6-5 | CATSDSRDRVDEQYF